The source of this T cell receptor (beta chain) is a study of cytomegalovirus exposure and HLA in healthy donors (dated by TCRdb to the late 2010s). The study in broad terms: An earlier analysis of several hundred of the donors reported 276 Gb of sequence data and 117 million unique TCR beta sequences from 190 million or so T cells. Around 320 gigabases of sequencing data and approximately 84 million unique TCR sequences were included in an early release covering over 600 HLA-typed donors. Among the roughly 390 genotyped donors, around 81% belonged to the genetic ancestry cluster associated with self-reported Caucasian donors. The study was designed to test whether signatures of past pathogen exposure could be identified by cataloging public T cell receptors. The study profiled the T cell repertoires of under 700 subjects by immunosequencing and related them to cytomegalovirus serostatus. In addition to the first cohort of approximately 670 subjects, a separate validation cohort of over 90 different subjects was used. To predict cytomegalovirus infection status, the study brought together high-throughput TCR immunosequencing, statistical association of individual TCRs with disease status, and machine learning. In a later analysis, previously published TCR beta repertoires from 550 to 750 donors were re-analyzed and high-resolution HLA genotyping was added so that TCR occurrence patterns could be studied. Rather than using new phenotypic data, the later analysis identified candidate immune exposures from TCR beta sequences and from how often those sequences occurred across donors. An earlier analysis of fewer than 750 of the donors used high-throughput TCR beta sequencing to judge whether each TCR beta V gene segment behaved as functional or pseudogenic. Donor age, sex, ethnicity and CMV serostatus were compiled alongside the repertoire data. A later genetic analysis took genome-wide SNP genotypes for about 60% of the roughly 670 donors and used that subset as a discovery cohort. All discovery cohort repertoires had been generated on a single sequencing platform. Class I and class II HLA loci were covered by the typing at four-digit resolution. Typing coverage differed by locus: A, B, C, DRB1 and DQB1 were typed in about 620-630 donors, DQA1 in approximately 520, DPA1 in around 600, and DPB1 in around 490. A handful of DR-DQ haplotypes were handled as single units for association and clustering because linkage in the cohort was strong. Across about 380 genotyped donors of the cohort, an average of about 240,000 unique TCR beta nucleotide sequences per donor were sequenced, and approximately 19% of those sequences were non-productive.

Libraries were constructed by the immunoSEQ multiplex PCR assay. For the multiplex PCR, a mixture combining 60 forward primers for TCR Vbeta segments and 13 reverse primers for TCR Jbeta segments was used. The CDR3 region of rearranged TCR beta genes was amplified from genomic DNA with a multiplex PCR assay. On the Illumina HiSeq System, the amplified TCR beta libraries were sequenced as 87-base-pair reads. As for the authors' bioinformatics: A later analysis counted approximately 76 million unique TCR beta chains across the 690 or so repertoires, and about 10 million of these chains were shared by at least two donors. A nearest-neighbor algorithm error-corrected the raw reads and collapsed the reads into unique sequences, merging closely related sequences to remove PCR and sequencing errors. Alignment of CDR3 sequences to IMGT reference sequences was used to assign V, D and J gene segments. Each retained sequence needed at least a six-nucleotide match to both a V gene segment and a J gene segment. Rearrangements were called productive when the CDR3 lacked stop codons and stayed in frame with V and J; all others were non-productive. CDR3 was defined by IMGT convention, running from the second conserved V-encoded cysteine to the conserved J-encoded phenylalanine. The earlier analysis of 587 of the donors excluded sequences that lacked an unambiguous match to a single V gene segment. In an earlier analysis of more than 500 of the donors, a V segment was called functional when productive rearrangements were above 56.7%, and segregating when the standard deviation between donors exceeded 5%. A statistical classification framework was developed to diagnose cytomegalovirus status using the catalog of TCR beta chain sequences. A later analysis assigned V and J genes by comparing TCR nucleotide sequences with IMGT/GENE-DB human TR gene sequences. A later analysis assigned CDR3 sequences and most-parsimonious VDJ recombination scenarios with the TCRdist pipeline. In a later analysis, each TCR beta chain was defined by its CDR3 amino acid sequence together with its V-gene family, and reads lacking a unique V-gene family were excluded. As a way to deal with suspected cross-contamination and a sequencing artifact, a later analysis dropped roughly 620 nucleotide sequences that were highly shared and had low generation probability. For each public chain, a later analysis derived a clonal expansion index from normalized ranks of inferred template counts within each repertoire. In a later analysis, generation probabilities were computed using a VDJ recombination model fitted to out-of-frame rearrangements, and the results were checked against IGoR. A later analysis scored TCR-TCR, TCR-HLA and TCR-CMV co-occurrence with hypergeometric tests, applying a repertoire-size bias correction to TCR pairs. To estimate false discovery rates, a later analysis permuted the HLA or CMV assignments 20 times. In a later analysis, co-occurring TCRs were grouped with DBSCAN, and TCRdist sequence similarity was added when clustering was performed within HLA-allele-positive subsets. Repertoires with fewer than 30,000 or more than 120,000 public chains, plus five repertoires with anomalous nucleotide sharing, were excluded from co-occurrence clustering. Drawn from immuneACCESS, this table holds only the in-frame rearrangements with V and J called that TCRdb kept. Clones are partly lost; checked studies trace under half to an unresolved V gene and leave the rest unexplained. That table furnishes V, J and clone size, whereas the DNA furnished D and trimming. A total of about 90,000 clones appear in this sample, just under 90% of them only once. In total, the top ten clones hold roughly 2.2% of the sample.

Cut back by 0 bases and 4 bases, the V and J ends lie 7 bases apart. CDR1 and CDR2 are read off the germline V gene as LGHNA and YNFKEQ. Measured from the cysteine to the phenylalanine, the CDR3 is 13 residues long. Only CDR3 DNA is held: 39 bases, read in frame from base 1. General findings and caveats noted by the study authors: A later genetic analysis reported fewer N-insertions in productive TCRs among donors in an Asian-associated ancestry cluster than the roughly 670-donor mean. Linkage disequilibrium might explain the correlated functional status among segregating V segments, but an unknown experimental factor could not be ruled out. The authors suggested that the approach could potentially be generalized to other disease states and immunological phenotypes. According to a later analysis, TCR association rates differed among HLA loci, with DRB1 alleles showing the most associated TCRs and HLA-C alleles showing the fewest. In vitro tests confirmed that a few of the cytomegalovirus-associated TCR beta chains recognize cytomegalovirus antigens. In a later analysis, HLA-associated TCR beta chains were found to be more clonally expanded and to have lower generation probabilities than equally common non-associated chains. Because HLA typing was missing for some donors at each locus, association tests included only the typed subset. Only TCR beta chains were sequenced in this cohort, and the absence of alpha or paired-chain data limited detectable features. A later analysis associated some 17,000 TCR beta sequences with specific HLA alleles at a false discovery rate of 0.05. Across donors, most TCR sequences were observed very rarely, whereas some public TCRs were present in many individuals. Cytomegalovirus status was reported to be diagnosed by the classifier with high specificity and sensitivity in both the original and validation cohorts. A later genetic analysis associated a missense DCLRE1C variant with V-gene and J-gene trimming of TCR beta chains, and an independent cohort replicated the association. In an earlier analysis of about 600 of the donors, most TCR beta V segments appeared in productive rearrangements about 87% or about 30% of the time, broadly matching IMGT annotations. Immune exposure information for the cohort was limited to CMV serostatus. A cluster of highly shared sequence variants was judged likely to be a technical artifact of the sequencing pipeline. When HLA alleles, especially DR and DQ, strongly co-occurred, TCR associations were difficult to assign to individual alleles. Presence/absence analyses assumed roughly uniform sequencing depth across donors, an assumption that may not hold. Some IMGT-functional V segments, including TRBV6-2 and TRBV6-3, could not be distinguished by the 87-base-pair reads and were therefore excluded. In a later analysis, several top co-occurrence clusters were reported to appear linked to parvovirus B19, influenza, CMV and Epstein-Barr virus. Most CMV-associated TCR beta chains appeared to be HLA-restricted in a later analysis, and the HLA associations seemed to be driven largely by CMV exposure. A total of 164 TCR beta chains were listed by the study as associated with cytomegalovirus. Fewer than 20 rarely observed V segments, including chromosome 9 orphons, were excluded from the earlier analysis of almost 600 of the donors because counts were too low. A further reported finding was that TCR beta sequences accurately predicted the HLA-A and HLA-B alleles for most subjects in the first cohort.

A note on this clone: The clone's antigen remains unknown. No clone much larger than this one lies a single base away; base qualities are absent.

The cohort was made up of around 720 healthy bone marrow donors. At the time of sampling, all cohort members were nominally healthy, though unrecorded immune exposures were likely present. The donor was CMV seronegative and belonged to the group of under 400 seronegative cohort members. Each donor provided a peripheral blood sample, and peripheral blood mononuclear cells were used for TCR beta sequencing. The Qiagen DNeasy Blood Extraction Kit was used to extract genomic DNA from the blood cell samples. The rearranged chain carries TRBV4-2 and TRBJ2-7; a confident D gene designation cannot be given. The sequenced material came from PBMCs. The clonotype originates from a man aged 18 to 29 in good health and CMV-seronegative. The sequenced DNA: TGTGCCAGCAGCCAAGAGAGCCGTTACGAGCAGTACTTC. It is translated as CASSQESRYEQYF.